This TCR beta chain was sequenced during a study of shared T cell receptors in the human thymus. Libraries were prepared by immunoSEQ multiplex PCR; TCRdb keeps only in-frame clonotypes and omits some of them. Altogether hundreds of thousands of clones are present, 70% to 90% being singletons, with the ten largest covering 0.0094%. This clone appeared once. Distinct nucleotide sequences in the sample also encode this CDR3. This CDR3 has 16 amino acids. V was clipped by 5 bases and J by 7 bases; unmatched bases: 10. Germline V gene lookup returns CDR1 MDHEN and CDR2 SYDVKM. The data also belong to a second study, concerning human thymus T cells. From that report: Corrective cardiac operations yielded the resected thymus tissue.

This chain links TRBV28 with TRBJ2-2; the match to TRBD2 covers 10 bases. Sequences were obtained from thymocytes. The sequence was obtained from a boy less than two years old with a congenital heart defect. This chain's CDR3 is CASSRSGRGNGGELFF. The DNA of the CDR3 is TGTGCCAGCAGTCGAAGCGGGAGGGGAAATGGCGGGGAGCTGTTTTTT.